The 21 T cell receptor beta chains reported below all come from one sample, sequenced in a study of blood T cell dynamics during melanoma immunotherapy. Data came from immunoSEQ multiplex PCR; TCRdb stores just in-frame clones and leaves some out. Of 25,000 to 35,000 clones in the sample, over 80% were seen once. Time point here: week 3, after first cycle of checkpoint inhibitor. Sequencing used blood, obtained from a patient treated with checkpoint blockade. All receptors come from a human donor with melanoma.

The chain recombines TRBV18 with TRBJ1-5, with D unresolved. CDR3 length: 12 amino acids. Trimming removed 5 bases at V and 3 bases at J, with 5 bases between. Germline V gene lookup returns CDR1 KGHSH and CDR2 LQKENI. CDR3 region: CASSGNNQPQHF. In nucleotides, the CDR3 is TGTGCCAGCTCAGGCAACAATCAGCCCCAGCATTTT.

The V and J genes are TRBV6-6 and TRBJ2-7, with D tentatively TRBD1 (5 bases). Looked up from germline, CDR1 is MNHNY and CDR2 is SVGAGI (reference sequence). The CDR3 has 14 residues. Trimming removed 6 bases from V and 0 bases from J, with 12 bases in between. Here the CDR3 DNA reads TGTGCCAGCAGCGATGGGCAGGGCTCCTACGAGCAGTACTTC. Its translation is CASSDGQGSYEQYF.

The genes are TRBV28 and TRBJ1-4, with D tentatively TRBD1 (6 bases). Germline loops: CDR1 MDHEN, CDR2 SYDVKM. This CDR3 comprises 14 residues. The V gene lost 6 bases and the J gene lost 8 bases, with 16 bases spanning the gap. CDR3 DNA: TGTGCCAGCAGCTCTCGACAGGTTCAGGAAAAACTGTTTTTT. This translates into CASSSRQVQEKLFF.

The CDR3 protein is CASSLGLAGVQETQYF. The CDR3 DNA is TGTGCCAGCAGCCTAGGACTAGCGGGGGTCCAAGAGACCCAGTACTTC. The chain employs TRBV4-2 and TRBJ2-5, with 13 bases fitting TRBD2. The ends lost 4 bases at V and 1 base at J; junction bases unmatched: 3. Per the germline V gene, CDR1 is LGHNA and CDR2 is YNFKEQ. The CDR3 has 16 residues.

The V and J genes are TRBV29-1 and TRBJ2-7; 7 nucleotides line up with TRBD1. Germline CDR1 reads SQVTM; CDR2 reads ANQGSEA. This CDR3 is 13 amino acids long. V was pared by 4 bases and J by 2 bases, with 5 bases of the junction left unmatched. CDR3 bases: TGCAGCGTTGGGCGACAGGGAACCTACGAGCAGTACTTC. Translated, it gives CSVGRQGTYEQYF.

The rearrangement links TRBV30 to TRBJ2-7; the D is unclear. The CDR3 runs 13 residues. Germline assignment: CDR1 GTSNPN and CDR2 SVGIG (reference sequence). Deletions cut 2 bases from V and 0 bases from J, with 8 bases between. CDR3 DNA sequence: TGTGCCTGGAGTCCCCAGGTCTCCTACGAGCAGTACTTC. Translated, it gives CAWSPQVSYEQYF.

The chain carries TRBV27 and TRBJ1-5; no definite D call. The germline V gene has CDR1 MNHEY and CDR2 SMNVEV (reference sequence). The CDR3 sequence is 14 residues long. V lost 4 bases and J 3 bases, leaving 10 bases between the germline ends. The CDR3 DNA reads as TGTGCCAGCAGTTCAGGAGGGTACAATCAGCCCCAGCATTTT. The encoded protein is CASSSGGYNQPQHF.

The chain links TRBV23-1 to TRBJ2-2, with D possibly being TRBD2 (6 bases). TRBV23-1 belongs to the ORF category, with a function that is uncertain. Trimming took off 4 bases at V and 0 bases at J, with 9 bases between the two ends. The CDR3 contains 15 residues. CDR3 in DNA: TGCGCCAGCAGTCTGGAGGGACCGAACACCGGGGAGCTGTTTTTT. Encoded protein: CASSLEGPNTGELFF.

J is TRBJ2-7 and V is TRBV25-1, with 9 nucleotides matching TRBD1. Losses at the gene ends were 6 bases for V and 8 bases for J; bases not matched to a gene: 8. Germline CDR1 is MGHDK and CDR2 is SYGVNS. CDR3 size: 13 residues. The CDR3 nucleotides read TGTGCCAGCAGCCCGGGACAGGGTCGCCAGCAGTACTTC. Translation gives CASSPGQGRQQYF.

V is TRBV6-5 and J is TRBJ2-1; 15 bases fit TRBD2. Trimming at V came to 5 bases and at J to 12 bases, leaving 5 bases not matched to a gene. CDR3 size: 14 residues. CDR1 is MNHEY, CDR2 SVGAGI, per germline. CDR3: CASSRWTSGRGQFF. Written as DNA, the CDR3 is TGTGCCAGCAGTCGTTGGACTAGCGGGAGGGGGCAGTTCTTC.

The CDR3 loop is CASSPMWGRNTEAFF. CDR3 in DNA: TGTGCCAGCAGTCCCATGTGGGGGCGGAACACTGAAGCTTTCTTT. The V call is TRBV6-5, the J call TRBJ1-1; tentatively, D is TRBD1 (6 bases). V lost 5 bases and J 1 base, leaving 14 bases between the germline ends. From germline, CDR1 is MNHEY and CDR2 SVGAGI. This CDR3 is built from 15 residues.

J is TRBJ2-7 and V is TRBV27, with D tentatively TRBD2 (7 bases). V lost 3 bases, J lost 3 bases, and 12 bases lay in between. This CDR3 spans 14 amino acids. The germline CDR1 and CDR2 sequences are MNHEY and SMNVEV (reference sequence). The chain's CDR3 is CASSLVGGGYEQYF. The CDR3 DNA follows: TGTGCCAGCAGTTTGGTAGGGGGGGGCTACGAGCAGTACTTC.

This clone appeared a few times. The V and J genes are TRBV19 and TRBJ2-7; 8 positions match TRBD1. Per the germline V gene, CDR1 is LNHDA and CDR2 is SQIVND (reference sequence). CDR3 length: 15 residues. Trimming removed 5 bases from V and 0 bases from J; junction bases left unmatched: 6. The CDR3 DNA sequence: TGTGCCAGTAGTGTCGGGACAGGAAGCTCCTACGAGCAGTACTTC. This translates into CASSVGTGSSYEQYF. Combining the CDR3 with reference TRBV19 and TRBJ2-7 gives the whole variable domain DGGITQSPKYLFRKEGQNVTLSCEQNLNHDAMYWYRQDPGQGLRLIYYSQIVNDFQKGDIAEGYSVSREKKESFPLTVTSAQKNPTAFYLCASSVGTGSSYEQYFGPGTRLTVT.

CDR3 nucleotides: TGTGCCAGCAGCGTAACCGCATCATACTCTGAAGCTTTCTTT. It codes for CASSVTASYSEAFF. This chain uses TRBV9 with TRBJ1-1; unclear D gene. V was cut by 1 base and J by 6 bases, with 13 bases left in between. The CDR3 covers 14 residues. Germline CDR1 reads SGDLS; CDR2 reads YYNGEE.

The chain combines TRBV6-1 with TRBJ1-5, with TRBD1 matching over 7 bases. V lost 6 bases, J lost 6 bases, and 5 bases stayed unmatched. Germline V CDR1 and CDR2: MNHNS, SASEGT. There are 13 residues in the CDR3. CDR3 sequence reads: CASSNRGTQPQHF. CDR3 sequence (DNA): TGTGCCAGCAGCAACAGGGGTACTCAGCCCCAGCATTTT.

The chain employs TRBV5-8 and TRBJ2-7; 9 bases are a match to TRBD2. Germline assignment: CDR1 SGHTS and CDR2 YDEGEE. After removal of 4 bases from V and 0 bases from J, the junction contained 2 bases not matched to a gene. There are 14 residues in the CDR3. The CDR3 sequence: CASSGLASSYEQYF. DNA of the CDR3: TGTGCCAGCAGCGGACTAGCGAGCTCCTACGAGCAGTACTTC.

The chain is built from TRBV30 and TRBJ1-5; D remains ambiguous. CDR3 size: 13 residues. The V gene lost 3 bases and the J gene lost 5 bases, with 11 bases spanning the gap. CDR1 and CDR2 (germline): GTSNPN, SVGIG (reference sequence). The CDR3 nucleotides are TGTGCCTGGAGCCCAGGTCTCGATCAGCCCCAGCATTTT. Protein product: CAWSPGLDQPQHF.

This clone was counted a single time. The chain recombines TRBV18 with TRBJ1-1; 7 bases fit TRBD1. In germline, CDR1 is KGHSH, CDR2 LQKENI. After removal of 5 bases from V and 4 bases from J, the junction contained 7 bases not matched to a gene. The length of the CDR3 is 14 residues. CDR3 protein: CASSTGEVGTEAFF. The CDR3 DNA sequence: TGTGCCAGCTCAACAGGGGAGGTTGGCACTGAAGCTTTCTTT.

The chain has TRBV7-6 and TRBJ2-7, with TRBD2 matching 8 bases. The CDR3 has 15 residues. The ends lost 6 bases at V and 2 bases at J; junction bases unmatched: 9. CDR1 is SGHVS, CDR2 FNYEAQ, per germline. The CDR3 spells CASSKTEAGAYEQYF. The CDR3 coding sequence is TGTGCCAGCAGTAAGACAGAAGCGGGAGCCTACGAGCAGTACTTC. The whole variable domain, remainder taken from reference TRBV7-6 and TRBJ2-7, is GAGVSQSPRYKVTKRGQDVALRCDPISGHVSLYWYRQALGQGPEFLTYFNYEAQQDKSGLPNDRFSAERPEGSISTLTIQRTEQRDSAMYRCASSKTEAGAYEQYFGPGTRLTVT.

Comment on this clone: One junction end does not reproduce the germline sequence, and a read error may be involved. This chain joins TRBV2 and TRBJ2-7; 9 nucleotides match TRBD1. Per germline, CDR1 SNHLY and CDR2 FYNNEI. CDR3 size: 11 residues. CDR3 coding DNA: TGTGCCAGCAGTCTACAGGGGGCGATCCTCTTC. Its protein is CASSLQGAILF.

This chain connects TRBV19 to TRBJ1-2; D uncertain. This CDR3 is 12 amino acids long. The germline CDR1 and CDR2 sequences are LNHDA and SQIVND (reference sequence). Trimming removed 5 bases from V and 3 bases from J, with 7 bases in between. The CDR3 nucleotides are TGTGCCAGTAGTCTTCAGGACTATGGCTACACCTTC. Translated, it gives CASSLQDYGYTF.